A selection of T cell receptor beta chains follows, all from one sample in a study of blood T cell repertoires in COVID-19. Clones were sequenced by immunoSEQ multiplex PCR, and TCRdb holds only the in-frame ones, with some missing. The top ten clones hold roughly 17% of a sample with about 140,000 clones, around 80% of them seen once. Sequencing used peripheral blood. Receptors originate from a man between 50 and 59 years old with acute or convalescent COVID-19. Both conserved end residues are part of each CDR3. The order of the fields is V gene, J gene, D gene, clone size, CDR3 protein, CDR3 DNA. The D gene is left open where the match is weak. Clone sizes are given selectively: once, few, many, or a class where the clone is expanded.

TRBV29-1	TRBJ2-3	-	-	CSVDGGLPDTQYF	TGCAGCGTCGACGGGGGGCTGCCAGATACGCAGTATTTT
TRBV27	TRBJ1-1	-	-	CASSTPGGMTEAFF	TGTGCCAGCAGTACCCCCGGGGGTATGACTGAAGCTTTCTTT
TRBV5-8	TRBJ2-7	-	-	CASSFPRGTYEQYF	TGTGCCAGCAGCTTTCCCAGGGGAACCTACGAGCAGTACTTC
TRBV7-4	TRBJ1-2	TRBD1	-	CASSSGQGAEVYGYTF	TGTGCCAGCAGCTCCGGACAGGGAGCTGAGGTCTATGGCTACACCTTC
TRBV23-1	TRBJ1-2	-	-	CASSHAGDYGYTF	TGCGCCAGCAGTCATGCAGGGGACTATGGCTACACCTTC
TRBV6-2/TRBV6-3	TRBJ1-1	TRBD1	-	CASSDDREADTEAFF	TGTGCCAGCAGTGACGACAGGGAAGCGGACACTGAAGCTTTCTTT
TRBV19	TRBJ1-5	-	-	CASSIEAQPQHF	TGTGCCAGTAGTATTGAAGCCCAGCCCCAGCATTTT
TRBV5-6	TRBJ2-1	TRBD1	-	CASSPPLHRGNTYNEQFF	TGTGCCAGCAGCCCACCCTTACACAGGGGAAATACCTACAATGAGCAGTTCTTC
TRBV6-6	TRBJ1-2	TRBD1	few	CASSSYRGNGYTF	TGTGCCAGCAGTTCCTACAGGGGGAATGGCTACACCTTC
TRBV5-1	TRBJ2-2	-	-	CASSGGGPGHGELFF	TGCGCCAGCAGCGGGGGGGGGCCAGGTCACGGGGAGCTGTTTTTT
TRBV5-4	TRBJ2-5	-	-	CASSFGFQAFQGTQYF	TGTGCCAGCAGCTTTGGATTCCAGGCATTCCAAGGGACCCAGTACTTC
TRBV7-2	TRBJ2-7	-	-	CASSLSASLTYEQYF	TGTGCCAGCAGCTTATCGGCTAGCTTAACCTACGAGCAGTACTTC
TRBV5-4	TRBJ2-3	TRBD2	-	CASSRGLAGATDTQYF	TGTGCCAGCAGCCGGGGACTAGCGGGGGCCACAGATACGCAGTATTTT
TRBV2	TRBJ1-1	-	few	CASYIQVHTEAFF	TGTGCCAGCTATATACAGGTCCACACTGAAGCTTTCTTT
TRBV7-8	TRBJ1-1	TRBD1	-	CASSTGVRTEAFF	TGTGCCAGCAGTACAGGGGTTCGGACTGAAGCTTTCTTT
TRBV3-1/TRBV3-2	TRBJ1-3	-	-	CASSQQGAGNTIYF	TGTGCCAGCAGCCAACAAGGGGCCGGAAACACCATATATTTT
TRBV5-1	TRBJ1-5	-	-	CASSVTGSTNQPQHF	TGCGCCAGCAGCGTCACCGGTAGTACCAATCAGCCCCAGCATTTT
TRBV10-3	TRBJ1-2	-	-	CAIRPTLARANYGYTF	TGTGCCATCAGGCCCACCTTAGCCAGAGCTAACTATGGCTACACCTTC
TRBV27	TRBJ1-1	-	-	CASSTPPGEAFF	TGTGCCAGCAGCACACCTCCAGGGGAAGCTTTCTTT
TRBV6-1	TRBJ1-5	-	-	CASSEPARSNQPQHF	TGTGCCAGCAGTGAACCCGCCAGGAGCAATCAGCCCCAGCATTTT
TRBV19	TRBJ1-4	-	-	CASSFPGMSEKLFF	TGTGCCAGTAGTTTCCCAGGGATGAGTGAAAAACTGTTTTTT
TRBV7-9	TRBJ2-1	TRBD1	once	CASSWGQGAKDEQFF	TGTGCCAGCAGCTGGGGACAGGGGGCAAAGGATGAGCAGTTCTTC